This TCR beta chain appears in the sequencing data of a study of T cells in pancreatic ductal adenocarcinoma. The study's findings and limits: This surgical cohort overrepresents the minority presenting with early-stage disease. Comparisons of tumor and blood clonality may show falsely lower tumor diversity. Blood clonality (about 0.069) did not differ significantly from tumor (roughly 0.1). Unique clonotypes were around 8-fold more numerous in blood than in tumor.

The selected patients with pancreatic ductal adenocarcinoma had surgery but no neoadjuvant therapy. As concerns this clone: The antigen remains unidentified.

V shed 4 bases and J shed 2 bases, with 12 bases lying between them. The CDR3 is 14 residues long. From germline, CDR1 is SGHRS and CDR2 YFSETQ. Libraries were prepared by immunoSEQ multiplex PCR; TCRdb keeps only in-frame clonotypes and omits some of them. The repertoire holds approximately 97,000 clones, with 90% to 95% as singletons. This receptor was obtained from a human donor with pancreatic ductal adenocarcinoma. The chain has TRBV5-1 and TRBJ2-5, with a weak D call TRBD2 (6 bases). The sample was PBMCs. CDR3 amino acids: CASSGRLGQETQYF. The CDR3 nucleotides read TGCGCCAGCAGCGGGAGGCTGGGACAAGAGACCCAGTACTTC.